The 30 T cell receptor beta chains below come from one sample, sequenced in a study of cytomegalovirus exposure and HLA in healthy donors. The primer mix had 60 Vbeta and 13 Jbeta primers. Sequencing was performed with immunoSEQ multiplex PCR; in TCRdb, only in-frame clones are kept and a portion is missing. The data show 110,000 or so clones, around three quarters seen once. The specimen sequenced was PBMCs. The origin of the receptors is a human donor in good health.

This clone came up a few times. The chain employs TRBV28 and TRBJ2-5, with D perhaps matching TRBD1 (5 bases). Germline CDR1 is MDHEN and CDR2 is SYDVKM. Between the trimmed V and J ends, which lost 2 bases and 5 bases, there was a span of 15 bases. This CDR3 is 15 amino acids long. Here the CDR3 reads CASSLPLGRAETQYF. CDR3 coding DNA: TGTGCCAGCAGTTTACCGCTCGGCAGGGCCGAGACCCAGTACTTC.

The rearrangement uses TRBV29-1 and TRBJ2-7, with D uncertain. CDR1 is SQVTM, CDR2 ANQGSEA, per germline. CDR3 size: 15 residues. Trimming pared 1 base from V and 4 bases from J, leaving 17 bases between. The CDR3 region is CSVEGMLDQRYEQYF. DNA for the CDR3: TGCAGCGTTGAAGGCATGCTGGATCAGCGATACGAGCAGTACTTC.

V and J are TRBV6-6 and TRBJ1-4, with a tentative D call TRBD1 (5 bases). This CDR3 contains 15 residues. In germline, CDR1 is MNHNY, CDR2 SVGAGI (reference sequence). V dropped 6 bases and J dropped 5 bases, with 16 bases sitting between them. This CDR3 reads CASSQIRAVNEKLFF. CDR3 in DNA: TGTGCCAGCAGCCAAATCAGGGCCGTGAATGAAAAACTGTTTTTT.

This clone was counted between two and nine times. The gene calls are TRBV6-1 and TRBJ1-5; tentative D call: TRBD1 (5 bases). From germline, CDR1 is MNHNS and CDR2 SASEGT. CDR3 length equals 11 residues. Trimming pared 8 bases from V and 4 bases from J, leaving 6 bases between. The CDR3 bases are TGTGCCAGCGGGGCAAATCAGCCCCAGCATTTT. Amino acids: CASGANQPQHF.

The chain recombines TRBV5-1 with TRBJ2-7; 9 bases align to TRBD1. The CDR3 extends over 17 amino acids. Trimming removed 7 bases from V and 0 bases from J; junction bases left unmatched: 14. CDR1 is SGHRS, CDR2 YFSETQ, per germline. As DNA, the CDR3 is TGCGCCAGCGGTCCATCAATAACAGGGGGCAGCTCCTACGAGCAGTACTTC. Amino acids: CASGPSITGGSSYEQYF.

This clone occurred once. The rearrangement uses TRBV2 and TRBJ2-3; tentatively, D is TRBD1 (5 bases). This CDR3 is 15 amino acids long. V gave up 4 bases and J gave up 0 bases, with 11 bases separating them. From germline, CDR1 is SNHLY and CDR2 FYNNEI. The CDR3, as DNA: TGTGCCAGCAGTGGGGTGGGGCTTAGCACAGATACGCAGTATTTT. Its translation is CASSGVGLSTDTQYF. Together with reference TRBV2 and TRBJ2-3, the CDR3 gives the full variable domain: EPEVTQTPSHQVTQMGQEVILRCVPISNHLYFYWYRQILGQKVEFLVSFYNNEISEKSEIFDDQFSVERPDGSNFTLKIRSTKLEDSAMYFCASSGVGLSTDTQYFGPGTRLTVL.

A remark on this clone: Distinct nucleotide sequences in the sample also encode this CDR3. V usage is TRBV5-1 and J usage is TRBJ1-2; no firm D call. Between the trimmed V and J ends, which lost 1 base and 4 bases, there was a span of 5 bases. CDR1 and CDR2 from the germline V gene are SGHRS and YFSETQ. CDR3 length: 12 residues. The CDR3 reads CASSLTAYGYTF. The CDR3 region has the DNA TGCGCCAGCAGCTTGACAGCCTATGGCTACACCTTC.

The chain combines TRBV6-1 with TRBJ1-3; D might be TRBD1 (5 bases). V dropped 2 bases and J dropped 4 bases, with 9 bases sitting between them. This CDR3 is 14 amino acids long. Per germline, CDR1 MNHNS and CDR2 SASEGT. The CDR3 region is CASSENTGGNTIYF. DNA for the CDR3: TGTGCCAGCAGTGAAAACACAGGAGGAAACACCATATATTTT.

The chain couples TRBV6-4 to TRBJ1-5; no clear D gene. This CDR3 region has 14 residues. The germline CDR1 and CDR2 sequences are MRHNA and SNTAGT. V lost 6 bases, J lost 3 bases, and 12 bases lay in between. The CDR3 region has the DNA TGTGCCAGCAGCGCCCGGGAAACCAATCAGCCCCAGCATTTT. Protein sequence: CASSARETNQPQHF.

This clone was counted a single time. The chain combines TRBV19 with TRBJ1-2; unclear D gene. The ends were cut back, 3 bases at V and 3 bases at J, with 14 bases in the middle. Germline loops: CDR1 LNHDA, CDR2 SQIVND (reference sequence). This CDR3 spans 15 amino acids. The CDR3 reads CASSILDYGDYGYTF. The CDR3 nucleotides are TGTGCCAGTAGTATTCTAGACTACGGAGACTATGGCTACACCTTC.

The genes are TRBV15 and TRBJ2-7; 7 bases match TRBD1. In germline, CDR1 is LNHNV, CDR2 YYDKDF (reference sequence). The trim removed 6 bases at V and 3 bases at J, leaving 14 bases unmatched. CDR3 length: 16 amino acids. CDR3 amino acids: CATRKGWGTADYEQYF. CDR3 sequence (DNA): TGTGCCACCAGAAAAGGCTGGGGGACAGCGGACTACGAGCAGTACTTC.

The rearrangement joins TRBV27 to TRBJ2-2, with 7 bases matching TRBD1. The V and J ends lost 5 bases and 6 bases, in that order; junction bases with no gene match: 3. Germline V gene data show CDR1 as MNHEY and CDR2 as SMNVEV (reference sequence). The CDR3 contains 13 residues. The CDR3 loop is CASSLQGAGELFF. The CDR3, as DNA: TGTGCCAGCAGTCTCCAGGGGGCCGGGGAGCTGTTTTTT.

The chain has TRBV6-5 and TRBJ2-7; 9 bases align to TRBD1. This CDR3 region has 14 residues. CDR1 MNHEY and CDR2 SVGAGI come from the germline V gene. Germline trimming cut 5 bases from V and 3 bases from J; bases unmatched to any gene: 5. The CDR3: CASSPGTGSYEQYF. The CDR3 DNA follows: TGTGCCAGCAGTCCCGGGACAGGGAGCTACGAGCAGTACTTC.

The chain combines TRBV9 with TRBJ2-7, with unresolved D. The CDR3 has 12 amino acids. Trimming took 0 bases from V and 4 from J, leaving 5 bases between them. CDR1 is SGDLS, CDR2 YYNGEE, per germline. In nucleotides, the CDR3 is TGTGCCAGCAGCGTAGACGCGTACGAGCAGTACTTC. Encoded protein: CASSVDAYEQYF.

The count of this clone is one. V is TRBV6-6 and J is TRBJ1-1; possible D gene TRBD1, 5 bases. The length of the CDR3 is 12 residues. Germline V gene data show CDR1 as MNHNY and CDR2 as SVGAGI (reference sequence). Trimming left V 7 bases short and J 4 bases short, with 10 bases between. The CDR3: CASTTGGTEAFF. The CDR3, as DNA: TGTGCCAGCACCACGGGGGGCACTGAAGCTTTCTTT.

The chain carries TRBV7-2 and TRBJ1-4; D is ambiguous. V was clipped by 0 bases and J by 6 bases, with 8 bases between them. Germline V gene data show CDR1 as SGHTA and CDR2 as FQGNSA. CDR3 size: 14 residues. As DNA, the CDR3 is TGTGCCAGCAGCTTAGCCGACTGGGATGAAAAACTGTTTTTT. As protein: CASSLADWDEKLFF.

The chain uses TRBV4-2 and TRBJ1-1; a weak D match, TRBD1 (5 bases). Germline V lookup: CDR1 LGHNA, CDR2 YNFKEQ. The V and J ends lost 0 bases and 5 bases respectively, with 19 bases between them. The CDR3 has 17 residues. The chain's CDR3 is CASSQEGGFQRETEAFF. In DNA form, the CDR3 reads TGTGCCAGCAGCCAAGAGGGGGGGTTTCAGCGGGAAACTGAAGCTTTCTTT.

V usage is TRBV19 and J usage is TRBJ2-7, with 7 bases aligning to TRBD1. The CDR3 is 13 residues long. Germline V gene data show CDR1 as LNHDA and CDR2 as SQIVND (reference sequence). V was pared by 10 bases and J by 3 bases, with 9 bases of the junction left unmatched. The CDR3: CATGGAMIYEQYF. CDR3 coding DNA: TGTGCCACAGGGGGTGCAATGATCTACGAGCAGTACTTC.

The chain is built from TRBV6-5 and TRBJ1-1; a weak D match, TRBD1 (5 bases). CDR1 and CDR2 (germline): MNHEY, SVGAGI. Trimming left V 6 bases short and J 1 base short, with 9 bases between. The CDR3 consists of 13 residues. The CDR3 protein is CASSPTGNTEAFF. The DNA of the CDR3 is TGTGCCAGCAGCCCTACAGGGAACACTGAAGCTTTCTTT.

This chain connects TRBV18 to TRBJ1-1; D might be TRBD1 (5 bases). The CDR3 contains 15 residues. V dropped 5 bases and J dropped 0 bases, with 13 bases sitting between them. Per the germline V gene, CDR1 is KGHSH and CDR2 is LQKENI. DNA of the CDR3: TGTGCCAGCTCAGTGGCAGGGTCCTTGAACACTGAAGCTTTCTTT. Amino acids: CASSVAGSLNTEAFF.

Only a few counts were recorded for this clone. Written as DNA, the CDR3 is TGTGCCAGCAGCTTATCCGGCCCAGGTTCCGGGGAGCTGTTTTTT. This sequence encodes CASSLSGPGSGELFF. The chain couples TRBV7-3 to TRBJ2-2; D is undetermined. The CDR3 extends over 15 amino acids. V lost 2 bases to trimming and J lost 6 bases, with 13 bases between them. Looked up from germline, CDR1 is SGHTA and CDR2 is FQGTGA.

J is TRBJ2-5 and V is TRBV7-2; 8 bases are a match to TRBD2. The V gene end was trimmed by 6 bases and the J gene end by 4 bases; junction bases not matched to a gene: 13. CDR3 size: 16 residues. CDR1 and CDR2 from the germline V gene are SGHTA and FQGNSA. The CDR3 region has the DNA TGTGCCAGCAGTCAAGGGGTGGGGACTAGATCAGAGACCCAGTACTTC. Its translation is CASSQGVGTRSETQYF.

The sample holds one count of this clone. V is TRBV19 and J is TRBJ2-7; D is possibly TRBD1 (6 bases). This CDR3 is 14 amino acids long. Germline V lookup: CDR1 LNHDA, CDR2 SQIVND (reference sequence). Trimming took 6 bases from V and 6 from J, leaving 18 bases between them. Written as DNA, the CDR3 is TGTGCCAGTAGCCATCCCGGGGACATGGGCGAGCAGTACTTC. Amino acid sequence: CASSHPGDMGEQYF.

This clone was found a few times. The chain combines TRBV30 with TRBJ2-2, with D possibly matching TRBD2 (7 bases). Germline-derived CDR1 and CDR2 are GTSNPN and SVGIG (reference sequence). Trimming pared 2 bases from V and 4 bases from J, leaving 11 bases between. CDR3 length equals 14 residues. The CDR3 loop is CAWSRGGFTGELFF. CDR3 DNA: TGTGCCTGGAGTAGGGGGGGGTTCACCGGGGAGCTGTTTTTT.

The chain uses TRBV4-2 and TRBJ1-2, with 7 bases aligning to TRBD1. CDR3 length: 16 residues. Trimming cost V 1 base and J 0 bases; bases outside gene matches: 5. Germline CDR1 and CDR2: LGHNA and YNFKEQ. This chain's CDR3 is CASSQGDRVPNYGYTF. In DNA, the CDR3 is TGTGCCAGCAGCCAAGGCGACAGGGTTCCTAACTATGGCTACACCTTC.

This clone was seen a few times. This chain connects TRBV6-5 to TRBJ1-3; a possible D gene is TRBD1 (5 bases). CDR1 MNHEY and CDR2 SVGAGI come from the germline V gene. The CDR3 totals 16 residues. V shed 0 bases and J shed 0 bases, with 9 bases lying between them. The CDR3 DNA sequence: TGTGCCAGCAGTTACTCGAGACAGAACTCTGGAAACACCATATATTTT. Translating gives CASSYSRQNSGNTIYF.

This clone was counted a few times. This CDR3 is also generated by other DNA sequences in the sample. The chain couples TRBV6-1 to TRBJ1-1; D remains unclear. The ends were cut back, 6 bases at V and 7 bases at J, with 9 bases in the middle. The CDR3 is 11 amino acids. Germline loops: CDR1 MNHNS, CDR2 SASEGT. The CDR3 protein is CASRVLLEAFF. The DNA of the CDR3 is TGTGCCAGCAGGGTTCTACTTGAAGCTTTCTTT.

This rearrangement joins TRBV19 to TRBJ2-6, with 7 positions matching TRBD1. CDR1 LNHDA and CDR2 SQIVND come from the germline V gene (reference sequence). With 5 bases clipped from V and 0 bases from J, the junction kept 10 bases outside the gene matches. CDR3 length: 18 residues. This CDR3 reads CASSGTRQGRSGANVLTF. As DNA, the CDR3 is TGTGCCAGTAGTGGAACGAGACAGGGCCGCTCTGGGGCCAACGTCCTGACTTTC.

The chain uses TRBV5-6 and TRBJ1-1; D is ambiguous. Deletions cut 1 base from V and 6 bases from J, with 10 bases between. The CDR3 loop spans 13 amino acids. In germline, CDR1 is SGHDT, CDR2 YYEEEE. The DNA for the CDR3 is TGTGCCAGCAGCTTGCCTGAACCGGCTGAAGCTTTCTTT. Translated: CASSLPEPAEAFF.

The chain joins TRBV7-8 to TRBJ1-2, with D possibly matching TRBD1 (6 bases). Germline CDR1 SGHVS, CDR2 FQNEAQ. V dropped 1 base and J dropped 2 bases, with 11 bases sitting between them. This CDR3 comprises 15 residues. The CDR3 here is CASSLGRGANYGYTF. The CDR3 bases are TGTGCCAGCAGCTTAGGCAGGGGCGCAAACTATGGCTACACCTTC.